The subject of this entry is one TCR beta chain. Its target is unknown. V was clipped by 5 bases and J by 2 bases; unmatched bases: 7. Germline CDR1 reads DFQATT; CDR2 reads SNEGSKA (reference sequence). CDR3 length equals 15 residues. This specimen belongs to a study of response to subunit inactivated influenza vaccine. Study-level results: Authors suggested seasonal influenza vaccinations each recruit few new T cells.

TCRdb re-derived calls from the RT-PCR reads in MiXCR, one entry per CDR3 protein. The sample includes some 500,000 distinct CDR3 sequences, less than 30% of them seen just once. The chain recombines TRBV20-1 with TRBJ2-3; 10 bases are shared with TRBD2. The TCR comes from a middle-aged man who received an inactivated influenza vaccine. The material sequenced was CD4+ T cells sorted from PBMCs, taken 5 to 6 days after vaccination. The CDR3 region has the DNA TGCAGTGCTGAGACTAGCGGGTACTACACAGATACGCAGTATTTT. Translated: CSAETSGYYTDTQYF.